This T cell receptor (beta chain) derives from a study of cytomegalovirus exposure and HLA in healthy donors. Study background: The roughly 120 million unique TCR beta sequences, from around 200 million T cells, were found by an earlier analysis.

60 Vbeta and 13 Jbeta primers were used in PCR. Only in-frame clones appear in the TCRdb table, and some are missing; sequencing was by immunoSEQ multiplex PCR. This table has about 130,000 clones, 80% appearing once. Regarding the study as a whole: Sequencing probably produced one cluster of sequence variants that were highly shared.

As concerns this clone: Its antigen is unidentified.

Healthy bone marrow donors made up the donor group. This receptor was obtained from a young man in good health. Sequences were obtained from PBMCs.

The CDR3 loop reads CSVRQGAGETQYF. Here the CDR3 DNA reads TGCAGCGTTAGACAGGGGGCTGGGGAGACCCAGTACTTC. The chain is built from TRBV29-1 and TRBJ2-5; 10 nucleotides match TRBD1. Germline V gives CDR1 SQVTM, CDR2 ANQGSEA. This CDR3 has 13 residues. Trimming at V came to 5 bases and at J to 5 bases, leaving 5 bases not matched to a gene.